A selection of T cell receptor beta chains follows, all from one sample in a study of cytotoxic CD8 clonotypes in ibrutinib-treated CLL. Libraries were prepared by immunoSEQ multiplex PCR; TCRdb keeps only in-frame clonotypes and omits some of them. The sample lists around 21,000 clones, approximately 69% seen once, with approximately 27% in the top ten. Material: PBMCs, obtained before ibrutinib treatment. The receptors were sampled from a human donor with chronic lymphocytic leukemia. CDR3s include the opening cysteine and the closing phenylalanine or tryptophan. Each record gives: CDR3 DNA, CDR3 protein, V gene, clone size, J gene, D gene. D genes are given only for firm matches. Only some rows state a clone size, as once, few, many or a class for expanded clones.

DNA: TGTGCCAGCAGCGACCGGGACAGGGAGACCGGGGAGCTGTTTTTT
CDR3: CASSDRDRETGELFF
V: TRBV7-9
size: -
J: TRBJ2-2
D: TRBD1

DNA: TGTGCCAGTAGTATAGCAGTGGAAGCTTTCTTT
CDR3: CASSIAVEAFF
V: TRBV19
size: medium-sized
J: TRBJ1-1
D: -

DNA: TGTGCCAGCAGCTTGGTGCAGGGTAGTGGCACTGAAGCTTTCTTT
CDR3: CASSLVQGSGTEAFF
V: TRBV5-4
size: -
J: TRBJ1-1
D: -

DNA: TGTGCCAGCAGCTTAGTTCCCGACGCCGAGCGGTACTTC
CDR3: CASSLVPDAERYF
V: TRBV7-2
size: -
J: TRBJ2-7
D: -

DNA: TGCGCCAGCAGCACGTTGGGACAGTCCTATGGAAACACCATATATTTT
CDR3: CASSTLGQSYGNTIYF
V: TRBV5-1
size: -
J: TRBJ1-3
D: TRBD1

DNA: TGTGCCAGCAGCTCGGCCCCTTCCTCCAATGAGCAGTTCTTC
CDR3: CASSSAPSSNEQFF
V: TRBV11-3
size: -
J: TRBJ2-1
D: -

DNA: TGTGCCACCGAGCTGAATATAGCGGGAGATATAAATGAGCAGTTCTTC
CDR3: CATELNIAGDINEQFF
V: TRBV6-6
size: once
J: TRBJ2-1
D: TRBD2

DNA: TGTGCCAGCAGTTTAACAGCTATCTACAATGAGCAGTTCTTC
CDR3: CASSLTAIYNEQFF
V: TRBV27
size: -
J: TRBJ2-1
D: -

DNA: TGTGCCAGCAGCCCAAACCCTGGCCGTGCCTCAGATACGCAGTATTTT
CDR3: CASSPNPGRASDTQYF
V: TRBV7-8
size: -
J: TRBJ2-3
D: -

DNA: TGCGCCAGCAGTGATACGAGTGGCTACACCTTC
CDR3: CASSDTSGYTF
V: TRBV10-2
size: -
J: TRBJ1-2
D: -